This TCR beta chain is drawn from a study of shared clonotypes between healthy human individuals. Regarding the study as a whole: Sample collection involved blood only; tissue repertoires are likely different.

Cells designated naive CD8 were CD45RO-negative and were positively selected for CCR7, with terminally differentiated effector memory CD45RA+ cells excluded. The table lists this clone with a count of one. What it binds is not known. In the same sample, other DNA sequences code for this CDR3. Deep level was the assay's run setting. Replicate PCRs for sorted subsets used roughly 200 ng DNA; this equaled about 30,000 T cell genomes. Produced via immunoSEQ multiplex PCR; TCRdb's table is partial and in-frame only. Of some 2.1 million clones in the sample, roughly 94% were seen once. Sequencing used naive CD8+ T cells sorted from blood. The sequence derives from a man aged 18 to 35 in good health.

CDR3 region: CASSLLAGGFYEQYF. DNA for the CDR3: TGTGCCAGCAGCTTACTAGCGGGGGGCTTCTACGAGCAGTACTTC. V usage is TRBV11-1 and J usage is TRBJ2-7, with 11 bases aligning to TRBD2. There are 15 residues in the CDR3. With 2 bases clipped from V and 3 bases from J, the junction kept 3 bases outside the gene matches. Germline V gene data show CDR1 as SGHAT and CDR2 as FQDESV (reference sequence).